The clone carrying this TCR beta chain was picked up a small number of times. Its antigen remains unidentified. This CDR3 comprises 14 residues. Per germline, CDR1 SGDLS and CDR2 YYNGEE. V was shortened by 3 bases and J by 2 bases, with 11 bases between the two germline ends. The sample belongs to a study of early T cells in non-severe SARS-CoV-2 infection. Researchers attached unique molecular identifiers to individual cDNA molecules. Using its own MiXCR run on the 5' RACE reads, TCRdb lists one record per CDR3 protein. The sample lists approximately 90,000 distinct CDR3 sequences, around 10% seen once, with around 4.8% in the top ten. Findings and caveats of the study: Matching against VDJdb likely underestimated virus-specific expansions, favoring anti-spike CD8.

Specimen: whole blood, collected at baseline. The receptor was isolated from an adult who was a healthcare worker with PCR-confirmed SARS-CoV-2 infection or an uninfected control (not recorded which). V usage is TRBV9 and J usage is TRBJ1-1; maybe TRBD1 (5 bases). The CDR3 region is CASSGDGPNTEAFF. CDR3 sequence (DNA): TGTGCCAGCAGCGGGGACGGACCTAACACTGAAGCTTTCTTT.